This is a list of T cell receptor beta chains from one sample in a study of post-analysis software for immune sequencing data. TCRdb ran MiXCR on the PCR reads and lists one entry per CDR3 protein. The table shows about 570,000 distinct CDR3 sequences, with roughly 34% occurring only once. Sequencing used blood. The receptors derive from a girl under 18 with multiple sclerosis. Both conserved end residues are part of each CDR3.

cdr3_length: 15
v_call: TRBV20-1
j_call: TRBJ1-2
cdr3_aa: CSATGRDELFYGYTF

cdr3_length: 12
v_call: TRBV7-2
j_call: TRBJ2-5
cdr3_aa: CASTNPQREQYF

cdr3_length: 13
v_call: TRBV12-3/TRBV12-4
j_call: TRBJ2-3
cdr3_aa: CASSFLLADTQYF

cdr3_length: 16
v_call: TRBV18
j_call: TRBJ2-3
cdr3_aa: CASSPGSPGGTDTQYF

cdr3_length: 17
v_call: TRBV12-3/TRBV12-4
j_call: TRBJ2-7
cdr3_aa: CASSSPRTSGRLTEQYF

cdr3_length: 13
v_call: TRBV7-9
j_call: TRBJ2-5
cdr3_aa: CASSFVGWETQYF

cdr3_length: 14
v_call: TRBV20-1
j_call: TRBJ2-7
cdr3_aa: CSAEPATMSYEQYF

cdr3_length: 13
v_call: TRBV29-1
j_call: TRBJ1-5
cdr3_aa: CSAGEGDRQPQHF

cdr3_length: 15
v_call: TRBV6-1
j_call: TRBJ2-1
cdr3_aa: CASSERDTSYNEQFF

cdr3_length: 17
v_call: TRBV5-1
j_call: TRBJ2-3
cdr3_aa: CASSLGLAGASYDTQYF

cdr3_length: 17
v_call: TRBV5-1
j_call: TRBJ2-6
cdr3_aa: CASSVGAGGSGADVLTF

cdr3_length: 17
v_call: TRBV13
j_call: TRBJ2-3
cdr3_aa: CASSPPSGGAGTDTQYF

cdr3_length: 14
v_call: TRBV20-1
j_call: TRBJ1-5
cdr3_aa: CSAREQGRGKPQHF

cdr3_length: 15
v_call: TRBV3-1
j_call: TRBJ1-1
cdr3_aa: CASSQGVGMNTEAFF

cdr3_length: 13
v_call: TRBV7-4
j_call: TRBJ2-7
cdr3_aa: CASSQGQGGEQYF

cdr3_length: 19
v_call: TRBV21-1
j_call: TRBJ2-1
cdr3_aa: CASSNRKAPQGAVLNEQFF

cdr3_length: 15
v_call: TRBV20-1
j_call: TRBJ2-2
cdr3_aa: CSALKTSGATGELFF

cdr3_length: 16
v_call: TRBV9
j_call: TRBJ2-1
cdr3_aa: CASSASGLAVYNEQFF

cdr3_length: 12
v_call: TRBV19
j_call: TRBJ2-1
cdr3_aa: CATRGWKNEQFF

cdr3_length: 15
v_call: TRBV9
j_call: TRBJ2-1
cdr3_aa: CASSAGGTTYNEQFF

cdr3_length: 13
v_call: TRBV27
j_call: TRBJ2-7
cdr3_aa: CASSLNPKDRQYF

cdr3_length: 15
v_call: TRBV7-9
j_call: TRBJ2-5
cdr3_aa: CASSLTGTNQETQYF

cdr3_length: 17
v_call: TRBV10-2
j_call: TRBJ2-2
cdr3_aa: CASSLLAGAELTGELFF

cdr3_length: 18
v_call: TRBV12-3/TRBV12-4
j_call: TRBJ1-6
cdr3_aa: CASSSGGTLSSYNSPLHF

cdr3_length: 14
v_call: TRBV10-3
j_call: TRBJ1-4
cdr3_aa: CAIRDSTEPKGLFF

cdr3_length: 15
v_call: TRBV10-3
j_call: TRBJ1-5
cdr3_aa: CAISSSWDGYQPQHF

cdr3_length: 15
v_call: TRBV5-5
j_call: TRBJ2-2
cdr3_aa: CASSRDSGGTGELFF

cdr3_length: 12
v_call: TRBV29-1
j_call: TRBJ2-1
cdr3_aa: CSVALNDNEQFF

cdr3_length: 14
v_call: TRBV7-2
j_call: -
cdr3_aa: CASSHFGLGETQYF

cdr3_length: 17
v_call: TRBV9
j_call: TRBJ1-5
cdr3_aa: CASSLGTTESSNQPQHF

cdr3_length: 15
v_call: TRBV3-1
j_call: TRBJ2-5
cdr3_aa: CASSQEGWREETQYF

cdr3_length: 15
v_call: TRBV5-1
j_call: TRBJ1-6
cdr3_aa: CASSLSGQEDSPLHF

cdr3_length: 14
v_call: TRBV2
j_call: TRBJ1-5
cdr3_aa: CASSGGQFNQPQHF